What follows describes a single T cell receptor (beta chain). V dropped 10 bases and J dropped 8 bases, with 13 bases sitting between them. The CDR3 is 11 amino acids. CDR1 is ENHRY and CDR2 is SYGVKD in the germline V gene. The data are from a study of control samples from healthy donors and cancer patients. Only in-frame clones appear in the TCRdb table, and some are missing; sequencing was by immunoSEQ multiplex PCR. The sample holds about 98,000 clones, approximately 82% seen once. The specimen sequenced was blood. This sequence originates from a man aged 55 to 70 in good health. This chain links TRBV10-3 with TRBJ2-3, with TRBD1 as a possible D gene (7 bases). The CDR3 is CATQQGGTQYF. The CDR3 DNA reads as TGTGCCACACAGCAGGGGGGTACGCAGTATTTT.